This T cell receptor (beta chain) was recorded in a study of blood T cell repertoires in COVID-19 (dated by TCRdb to the early 2020s). Study-level background: The collaborator samples originated in the United States, Italy and Spain and spanned the acute and convalescent phases of COVID-19. The prospective study material was composed of cDNA or gDNA derived from T cells, B-cell-depleted T cells, or PBMCs. Deeply sampled blood TCRbeta repertoires from subjects exposed to, actively infected with, or recovered from COVID-19 were included in the dataset. A freely available public database, intended as a resource for researchers studying the immune response to SARS-CoV-2, is where the repertoires were released. Samples were obtained from the ongoing ImmuneRACE study (first 160 participants) and from 950 to 1,500 subjects provided by 6 global collaborators. A de-identified subject ID, COVID-19 status, age in years and sex were almost always included in the sample metadata. Where available, HLA class I and class II types were obtained from metadata supplied by the sample provider rather than from assay-based typing.

The study at large found these results: The amount of clinical and demographic metadata varied by source and participant and was provided uncurated.

The germline V gene yields MGHRA for CDR1 and YSYEKL for CDR2. The CDR3 holds 14 amino acids from the cysteine to the phenylalanine. The entry retains the CDR3 DNA only, 42 bases that are in frame from base 1. A distance of 9 bases separates the germline ends of V and J, which lose 0 bases and 4 bases respectively. In Seattle, one collaborating source enrolled patients while the infection was active and tracked those patients longitudinally over the course of disease. Each collaborating institution followed its own protocols to collect whole blood in K2EDTA tubes. For TCRbeta analysis, collaborators shipped samples in one of three forms: frozen whole blood, isolated PBMCs, or DNA extracted from either of those sample types. As to this clone: Its binding antigen is unknown. No much larger clone is present one base from it, and per-base qualities are unavailable.

TCRbeta CDR3 regions were amplified from genomic DNA by means of the immunoSEQ Assay, a bias-controlled multiplex PCR. Under the source paper's analysis protocol: The number of nucleated cells in each sample was estimated by amplification of reference gene primers within the assay. Sequence reads were collapsed and filtered to measure the absolute abundance of every unique TCRbeta CDR3 rearrangement. For each sample, productive Simpson clonality was calculated by taking the square root of Simpson's diversity index across productive rearrangements. TCRdb provides this immuneACCESS table in a form limited to in-frame rearrangements. Some clones are lacking; in checked studies, under half of them reflect an unresolved V gene, and why the rest are absent is not known. The V and J calls and clone size come from that table; D and trimming were worked out from the DNA. The table for this sample lists 65,000 to 95,000 clones; about 89% of them were counted only once. The top ten constitute just over 2.5% of the sample.

The sequence derives from a middle-aged man with COVID-19, enrolled during active disease. Sequenced material: peripheral blood. The sequence links TRBV4-1 to TRBJ2-5; possibly the D gene is TRBD1, per 5 matching bases. The CDR3 is CASSQEGQGETQYF. The nucleotide sequence is TGCGCCAGCAGCCAAGAAGGGCAGGGAGAGACCCAGTACTTC.